This T cell receptor beta chain was obtained from a study of blood T cells in healthy people across ages. PCR was performed a second time for roughly 7 to 11 cycles using a sample-barcoded 5' primer and a J-beta primer mix. The template-switch adaptor was a 5' adaptor with 12 random nucleotides. It tagged each cDNA molecule. TCRdb reprocessed the 5' RACE reads via MiXCR and lists one record per CDR3 protein. The top ten clones hold over 2% of a sample with about 1.8 million distinct CDR3 sequences, 49% of them seen once. With V trimmed by 1 base and J by 2 bases, 12 bases remained unmatched. The CDR3 sequence is 18 residues long. Per the germline V gene, CDR1 is SGHTA and CDR2 is FQGNSA. The study drew donors from healthy Caucasian individuals in Russia aged 6 to 90.

V usage is TRBV7-2 and J usage is TRBJ2-5, with TRBD2 identical over 8 bases. The TCR originated in a woman aged 40 to 49 in good health. The sequencing input was blood. CDR3 protein: CASSLEGLGISSQETQYF. CDR3 coding DNA: TGTGCCAGCAGCTTAGAGGGACTAGGAATTTCTTCACAAGAGACCCAGTACTTC.